Below, one T cell receptor (beta chain) is given with its context. Its specific antigen is unknown. Qualities for individual bases were not recorded, and no much larger clone is one base off. The library was generated by the immunoSEQ multiplex PCR assay. For most patients, high-throughput TCR-beta CDR3 sequencing of genomic DNA was performed by Adaptive Biotechnologies. Per the authors' processing: Adaptive's ImmunoSEQ software supplied the TCR sequencing data for 15 to 20 patients, while MiXCR and VDJtools were used to process a few other patients. CDR3 nucleotide sequences shared between donor and recipient were removed because their origin could not be assigned. To be classed as alloreactive, a clone needed at least 2-fold expansion over unstimulated cells and a minimum CFSE-low frequency of 0.002% (template counts) or 0.001% (read counts). Clones detected in sequenced pre-transplant spleen, lymph node, or MLR CFSE-low populations of the donor or recipient were defined as mappable. The cumulative frequency of alloreactive clones was calculated as a percentage of all sequences, weighted by copy number. In TCRdb, the immuneACCESS table is reduced to in-frame sequences with V and J assigned. These tables do not hold every clone; where another copy was compared, an unresolved V gene accounts for under half, and the others remain unexplained. V and J calls and clone size come straight from that table; D and trimming were deduced from the DNA. The sample table contains 25,000 to 30,000 clones; only one count was recorded for around four fifths of them. The ten largest make up roughly 3% of the sample.

The data were taken from a study of graft-versus-host responses after intestinal transplantation listed by TCRdb under 2021. Study-level background: Multivisceral, liver-intestinal, or isolated intestinal transplants were received by the recipients. All recipients received anti-thymocyte globulin induction followed by maintenance tacrolimus and steroids for around 3 years. Graft-versus-host and host-versus-graft alloreactive T cell clones were tracked in the graft, circulation and bone marrow after intestinal transplantation using bulk TCR-beta CDR3 sequencing. Alloreactive clones were identified by sequencing pre-transplant mixed lymphocyte reaction products and comparing them with unstimulated pre-transplant donor and recipient T cells. Of the 20 to 25 intestinal transplant recipients enrolled in the cohort, one of whom was a retransplant, a few patients without pretransplant specimens were excluded. A peak of at least 4% donor T cells among recipient peripheral blood mononuclear cells was the definition used for donor T cell macrochimerism. Instead of going to the commercial service, samples from a few later patients were sequenced in-house on an Illumina MiSeq and processed with MiXCR. Broader findings and caveats from the paper: Conclusions were limited by the relatively low number and heterogeneity of intestinal transplant patients. Peak levels of circulating GvH clones were associated with declines in HvG clones early after transplant. High GvH to HvG T cell clonal ratios were observed in the allografts of patients with donor T cell macrochimerism. GvH clones were found in recipient bone marrow, and some of the GvH clones appeared earlier in ileal mucosa or blood, which is consistent with an intestinal mucosal origin.

Intraepithelial and lamina propria lymphocytes were isolated from graft specimens using dithiothreitol, EDTA incubations and collagenase D digestion. Bulk TCR-beta sequencing was performed on serial intestinal graft biopsy specimens collected as late as 600 days after transplant. Including cysteine and phenylalanine, the CDR3 has 13 amino acids. Here the CDR3 DNA is all that survives: 39 bases in frame from base 1. The V end loses 5 bases and the J end loses 1 base, and a stretch of 8 bases separates them. The germline V gene supplies CDR1 SNHLY and CDR2 FYNNEI. The receptor was isolated from a human patient who received an intestinal transplant, so some T cells may come from the graft donor. The V and J segments used are TRBV2 and TRBJ1-1; no D gene is confidently identified. This sample comprised ileum tissue, obtained 98 days after intestinal transplantation. The CDR3 amino acid sequence is: CASSWGRNTEAFF. The sequence in DNA is TGTGCCAGCAGTTGGGGAAGGAACACTGAAGCTTTCTTT.